These 8 T cell receptor beta chains share one sample of origin, sequenced in a study of response to subunit inactivated influenza vaccine. TCRdb re-derived calls from the RT-PCR reads in MiXCR, one entry per CDR3 protein. The sample contains just under 550,000 distinct CDR3 sequences, roughly 25% of which appear only once. This sample also belongs to another study, concerning T cells expressing NK-cell markers. As reported in that work: As the method of synthesis, 5'RACE template switching with UMIs yielded TCR beta cDNA.

The source was CD4+ T cells sorted from PBMCs, collected about 12 days after vaccination. The receptors come from a man between 45 and 60 years old who received an inactivated influenza vaccine.

The V and J genes are TRBV10-3 and TRBJ2-7; TRBD1 might be the D (6 bases). The CDR3 covers 13 residues. Deletions cut 0 bases from V and 11 bases from J, with 14 bases between. CDR1 is ENHRY, CDR2 SYGVKD, per germline. Here the CDR3 reads CAISESQVEGEYF. In DNA form, the CDR3 reads TGTGCCATCAGTGAGTCCCAAGTCGAGGGGGAGTACTTC.

This chain joins TRBV4-3 and TRBJ2-3; TRBD1 agrees at 8 bases. The CDR3 loop spans 13 amino acids. Germline values: CDR1 LGHNA, CDR2 YSLEER. V trimming: 4 bases; J trimming: 9 bases; junction bases outside the gene matches: 6. CDR3 residues: CASSLPDRATQYF. The CDR3 bases are TGCGCCAGCAGCCTCCCGGACAGGGCGACGCAGTATTTT.

This clonotype turned up a few times. V and J are TRBV6-1 and TRBJ2-7, with D unclear. Per the germline V gene, CDR1 is MNHNS and CDR2 is SASEGT. This CDR3 has 14 amino acids. The germline V and J ends were trimmed by 4 bases and 2 bases, with 12 bases remaining between them. CDR3 nucleotides: TGTGCCAGCAGTGCCTCATTTGGGCCCTACGAGCAGTACTTC. This translates into CASSASFGPYEQYF.

CDR3 protein: CASRTDSTVQTQYF. For the CDR3, the DNA is TGTGCCAGCAGGACGGACTCCACAGTACAAACGCAGTATTTT. V and J are TRBV7-2 and TRBJ2-3; weak D call: TRBD2 (5 bases). Germline-derived CDR1 and CDR2 are SGHTA and FQGNSA. This CDR3 contains 14 residues. The V and J ends lost 6 bases and 9 bases respectively, with 19 bases between them.

The V gene is TRBV6-2 or TRBV6-3, the J gene TRBJ2-7; 11 nucleotides agree with TRBD2. This CDR3 is 12 amino acids long. The V segment lost 7 bases and the J segment 6 bases; nucleotides outside the gene matches: 2. The germline V gene has CDR1 MNHEY and CDR2 SVGEGT. CDR3 DNA sequence: TGTGCCAGCACCACTAGCGGGAGCGAGCAGTACTTC. This gives the protein CASTTSGSEQYF.

This clonotype was counted only a few times. This sequence joins TRBV12-3 or TRBV12-4 and TRBJ2-7; 8 nucleotides agree with TRBD1. The V gene end was trimmed by 3 bases and the J gene end by 6 bases; junction bases not matched to a gene: 7. The CDR3 consists of 14 residues. The CDR3, as DNA: TGTGCCAGCAGTTTCTCCGGGACAGGCGGCGAGCAGTACTTC. It encodes CASSFSGTGGEQYF.

The sample holds a few counts of this clonotype. The chain is built from TRBV7-3 and TRBJ2-7; D is uncertain. This CDR3 is 13 amino acids long. The V end lost 5 bases, the J end lost 3 bases, and 11 bases lay between the germline ends. The germline V gene encodes CDR1 SGHTA and CDR2 FQGTGA. DNA for the CDR3: TGTGCCAGCAGCCCCTCCCCTAACTACGAGCAGTACTTC. Translation: CASSPSPNYEQYF. The whole variable domain, remainder taken from reference TRBV7-3 and TRBJ2-7, is GAGVSQTPSNKVTEKGKYVELRCDPISGHTALYWYRQSLGQGPEFLIYFQGTGAADDSGLPNDRFFAVRPEGSVSTLKIQRTERGDSAVYLCASSPSPNYEQYFGPGTRLTVT.

The rearrangement uses TRBV7-2 and TRBJ2-7; 7 bases match TRBD1. Trimming cost V 3 bases and J 3 bases; bases outside gene matches: 8. The CDR3 totals 15 residues. Germline V lookup: CDR1 SGHTA, CDR2 FQGNSA. The CDR3 bases are TGTGCCAGCAGCTTCACCTGGGACAGCTTCTACGAGCAGTACTTC. It is translated as CASSFTWDSFYEQYF.